A selection of T cell receptor beta chains follows, all from one sample in a study of blood T cell repertoires in COVID-19. Clones were read by immunoSEQ multiplex PCR, and TCRdb kept only the in-frame ones, dropping some. Counted here are 60,000 to 80,000 clones, around 82% occurring once; the ten biggest clones make up approximately 8.8%. The sequenced sample consisted of peripheral blood. Receptors were obtained from a man aged 50-59 years with active COVID-19. The CDR3 runs from the conserved cysteine through the conserved F or W. Fields, in order: clone size, D gene, J gene, V gene, CDR3 DNA, CDR3 protein. A D gene is named only where the DNA matches it firmly. The listing skips clone size in some rows; elsewhere it reads once, few, many or a size class.

. | TRBD2 | TRBJ2-7 | TRBV27 | TGTGCCAGCAGATTGGCGGGAGGGCCCTCCTACGAGCAGTACTTC | CASRLAGGPSYEQYF
. | . | TRBJ2-1 | TRBV19 | TGTGCCAGTAGTGTACCGGGAGTCTCCTACAATGAGCAGTTCTTC | CASSVPGVSYNEQFF
few | . | TRBJ2-7 | TRBV2 | TGTGCCAGCGCGGGGCGGGACTGGGGCGAGCAGTACTTC | CASAGRDWGEQYF
. | . | TRBJ2-7 | TRBV4-1 | TGCGCCAGCAGCCAAGTTTCTGGACTTTACGAGCAGTACTTC | CASSQVSGLYEQYF
few | . | TRBJ2-7 | TRBV27 | TGTGCCAGCAGTTTTCCTCCGGGTTACCGTCCCTACGAGCAGTACTTC | CASSFPPGYRPYEQYF
. | . | TRBJ1-1 | TRBV12-5 | TGTGCTAGTGGTCCCGCCGACAGGGCTTTCTTT | CASGPADRAFF
few | . | TRBJ2-7 | TRBV6-2/TRBV6-3 | TGTGCCAGCAGTTCCGCCGGGACACTTCTCAGGTACGAGCAGTACTTC | CASSSAGTLLRYEQYF
. | . | TRBJ1-2 | TRBV28 | TGTGCCAGCAGTCAGGTGGGGGGACCACTCAACTATGGCTACACCTTC | CASSQVGGPLNYGYTF
once | . | TRBJ2-7 | TRBV11-2 | TGTGCCAGCAGCTTAGATCTCTCCGAGCAGTACTTC | CASSLDLSEQYF
. | . | TRBJ2-3 | TRBV9 | TGTGCCAGCAGCGTAGGCCGCGGCCCTAGCACAGATACGCAGTATTTT | CASSVGRGPSTDTQYF
. | . | TRBJ1-1 | TRBV29-1 | TGCAGCGTTGAAGATGGGTTTGGGGGGACTGAAGCTTTCTTT | CSVEDGFGGTEAFF
. | . | TRBJ1-1 | TRBV6-6 | TGTGCCAGCAGGGGGCCTGAAGCTTTCTTT | CASRGPEAFF
. | . | TRBJ1-2 | TRBV6-5 | TGTGCCAGCAGTTACTCGAGCCTCTATGGCTACACCTTC | CASSYSSLYGYTF
. | TRBD2 | TRBJ2-5 | TRBV7-9 | TGTGCCGGCCGAATTAGCGGGAGACAAGAGACCCAGTACTTC | CAGRISGRQETQYF
. | . | TRBJ2-5 | TRBV15 | TGTGCCACCAGCAGAGTCCCCGGGAACCAAGAGACCCAGTACTTC | CATSRVPGNQETQYF
. | TRBD1 | TRBJ1-3 | TRBV4-2 | TGTGCCAGCAGCCTACCGACAGGGGCCCTCTCTGGAAACACCATATATTTT | CASSLPTGALSGNTIYF